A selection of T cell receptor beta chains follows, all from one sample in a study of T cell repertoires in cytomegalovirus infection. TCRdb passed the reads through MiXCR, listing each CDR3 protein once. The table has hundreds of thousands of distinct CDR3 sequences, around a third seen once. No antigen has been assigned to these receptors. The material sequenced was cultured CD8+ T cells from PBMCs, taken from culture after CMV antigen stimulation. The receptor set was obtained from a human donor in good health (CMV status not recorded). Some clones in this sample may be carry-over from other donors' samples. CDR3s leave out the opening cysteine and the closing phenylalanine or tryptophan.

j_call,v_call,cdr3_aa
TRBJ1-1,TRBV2,ASSDRPANTEAF
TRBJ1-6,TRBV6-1,ASSEALFRDRFSPLH
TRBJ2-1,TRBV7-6,ASSLASSGGPYNEQF
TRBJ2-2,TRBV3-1,ASSQKLNTGELF
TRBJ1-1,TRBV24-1,ATSDDYEAF
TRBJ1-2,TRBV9,ASSRTDGYT
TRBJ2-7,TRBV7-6,ASSPKWTGDEQY
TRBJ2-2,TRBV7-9,ASSSRDRGTAGELF
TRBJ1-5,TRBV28,ASSSLGNSNQPQH
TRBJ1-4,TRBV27,ASSLRIGSANEKLF
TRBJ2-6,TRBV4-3,ASSQGASGANVLT
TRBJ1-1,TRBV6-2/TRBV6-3,ASSPIHRGLMNTEAF
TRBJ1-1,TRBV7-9,ASRLFSSGNTEAF
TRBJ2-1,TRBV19,ASSILAGGPDVHNEQF
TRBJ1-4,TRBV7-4,ASSPRSLTNEKLF
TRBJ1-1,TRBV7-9,ASRSGRVTEAF
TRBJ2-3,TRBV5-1,ASSLVWQGVADTQY
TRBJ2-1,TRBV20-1,SARDGVGNEQF
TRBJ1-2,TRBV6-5,ASSHGGYNYGYT
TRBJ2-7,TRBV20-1,SARDNRGGYEQY
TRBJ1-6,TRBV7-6,ASSPTGLNSPLH
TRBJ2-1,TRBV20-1,SRWGRSYNEQF
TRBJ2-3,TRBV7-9,ASTWAGGLRSDTQY
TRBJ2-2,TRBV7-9,ASSLTPIHRANTGELF
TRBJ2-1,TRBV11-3,ANMPGGPRYNEQF
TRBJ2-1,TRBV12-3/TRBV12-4,ASSLWGGGAGEQF
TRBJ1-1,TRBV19,ASSIAQGGTEAF
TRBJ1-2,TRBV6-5,ASSYGDGAYT
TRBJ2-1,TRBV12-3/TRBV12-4,ASSLLGRGAYNEQF
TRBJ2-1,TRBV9,ASSVSGGGNEQF
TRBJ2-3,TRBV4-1,ASSQGGQGFADTQY
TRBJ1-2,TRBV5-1,ASSTDRARDYGYT
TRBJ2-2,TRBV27,ASSFQGLGELF
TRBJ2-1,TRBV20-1,SARGLFYNEQF
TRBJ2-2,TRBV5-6,ASTSFSTGTENTGELF
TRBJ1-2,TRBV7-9,ASSLIVLWGYT
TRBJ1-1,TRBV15,ATSGIVANTEAF
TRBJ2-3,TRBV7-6,ASSWETSGGADTQY
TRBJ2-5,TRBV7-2,ASSSWTSGGSETQY
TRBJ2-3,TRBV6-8,ASSPQGWKGTNTQY
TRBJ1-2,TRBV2,ASGGTEGIYGYT